The next 6 T cell receptor beta chains were all read from a single sample in a study of type 1 regulatory T cells. MiXCR, applied by TCRdb to the reads, yields one record per CDR3 protein. The sample lists about 68,000 distinct CDR3 sequences, roughly 60% occurring once. Their antigens remain unidentified. The sample consisted of cultured T cells, either the whole culture or a sorted T cell fraction (not recorded which). Subset described: Tr1-enriched cell product generated in vitro against host alloantigens. These receptors originate from a human donor in good health.

This chain links TRBV10-1 with TRBJ2-2; no clear D gene. Germline CDR1 is WNHNN and CDR2 is SYGVQD (reference sequence). CDR3 length equals 13 residues. Trimming pared 7 bases from V and 1 base from J, leaving 7 bases between. The CDR3 loop is CASIEGNTGELFF. The CDR3 DNA follows: TGCGCCAGCATTGAAGGGAACACCGGGGAGCTGTTTTTT.

The chain uses TRBV5-1 and TRBJ2-4, with 14 positions matching TRBD2. This CDR3 has 15 residues. With 2 bases clipped from V and 9 bases from J, the junction kept 4 bases outside the gene matches. The V gene's germline CDR1 is SGHRS and CDR2 YFSETQ. The CDR3 DNA is TGCGCCAGCAGCTTAGGGACTAGCGGGAGTGGCATTCAGTACTTC. Amino acids: CASSLGTSGSGIQYF.

The V gene is TRBV4-2, the J gene TRBJ2-1; the match to TRBD2 covers 11 bases. The CDR3 length is 15 residues. V shed 1 base, J shed 9 bases, and the junction held 5 bases outside the gene matches. Germline CDR1 LGHNA, CDR2 YNFKEQ. The CDR3, as DNA: TGTGCCAGCAGCCAAGGTAGCGGGAGGGCAGGTGAGCAGTTCTTC. Translated: CASSQGSGRAGEQFF.

J is TRBJ2-7 and V is TRBV6-2 or TRBV6-3, with TRBD1 matching 10 bases. The CDR3 has 15 amino acids. The germline V gene has CDR1 MNHEY and CDR2 SVGEGT. J gave up 2 bases and V 6 bases, and 7 bases lay outside the gene matches. CDR3 DNA sequence: TGTGCCAGCAGCCGGAGAGGGACAGGGGCCTACGAGCAGTACTTC. Translating it yields CASSRRGTGAYEQYF.

This chain joins TRBV5-1 and TRBJ2-7; 9 bases are a match to TRBD1. Germline V gives CDR1 SGHRS, CDR2 YFSETQ. The CDR3 loop spans 16 amino acids. Unmatched junction bases numbered 11, after V lost 3 bases and J lost 4 bases. For the CDR3, the DNA is TGCGCCAGCAGCTCACCCCCGGGACAGGGATTTTACGAGCAGTACTTC. It codes for CASSSPPGQGFYEQYF.

This clonotype was seen a handful of times. The chain combines TRBV14 with TRBJ1-5; D unclear. V was shortened by 1 base and J by 0 bases, with 10 bases between the two germline ends. Germline V gene lookup returns CDR1 SGHDN and CDR2 FVKESK. The CDR3 has 16 amino acids. DNA of the CDR3: TGTGCCAGCAGCCAAGGGCAAGGTTATAGCAATCAGCCCCAGCATTTT. Translation: CASSQGQGYSNQPQHF.